This TCR beta chain came from a study of low-dose radiotherapy and immunotherapy resistance in tumors. Regarding time point: after trial treatment. Treatment denoted: LDRT plus nivolumab, ipilimumab, low-dose cyclophosphamide and aspirin (RACIN trial). Primers used for first-strand cDNA, a TRAV- and TRBV-specific set, covered both alpha and beta chains. The authors amplified TCRs for about 20 PCR cycles with a constant-region primer and a V-primer adapter. TCRdb recomputed calls from the reads with MiXCR, one row per CDR3 protein. Of about 35,000 distinct CDR3 sequences listed, around 21% are singletons. This clonotype came up many times. Between the trimmed V and J ends, which lost 5 bases and 2 bases, there was a span of 26 bases. Germline values: CDR1 KGHSH, CDR2 LQKENI. The length of the CDR3 is 19 residues.

This chain connects TRBV18 to TRBJ2-3; TRBD2 might be the D (7 bases). The source was PBMCs, collected after low-dose radiotherapy plus immunotherapy. This sequence was found in a female donor with ovarian cancer. CDR3 sequence (DNA): TGTGCCAGCTCAGGACAGCTCATCGGGGGGCCCCCTAACACAGATACGCAGTATTTT. This translates into CASSGQLIGGPPNTDTQYF.